The rows below give T cell receptor beta chains drawn from one sample of a study of technical replicates of blood from several donors. Method: immunoSEQ multiplex PCR; TCRdb's copy keeps in-frame clones and lacks some. The table shows some 77,000 clones, with 90% to 95% occurring only once. The sequenced sample was T cells isolated from PBMCs. These receptors originate from a human donor in good health. CDR3s include the opening cysteine and the closing phenylalanine or tryptophan. A D gene is named only where the DNA matches it firmly. Where a row states a size, it is once, few, many or the class of an expanded clone; other rows omit it.

d_gene,j_gene,v_gene,abundance,CDR3nt,CDR3aa
TRBD2,TRBJ2-3,TRBV4-2,NA,TGTGCCAGCAGCGTCCTAGCGGGAGGTGGGGATACGCAGTATTTT,CASSVLAGGGDTQYF
TRBD2,TRBJ2-7,TRBV19,NA,TGTGCCAGTAGTATAGAGCCTCCCCTAGCGGCTCGGGACTACGAGCAGTACTTC,CASSIEPPLAARDYEQYF
TRBD1,TRBJ1-2,TRBV7-9,NA,TGTGCCAGCAGCTCGGGACAGGGGGCTCGCTACACCTTC,CASSSGQGARYTF
NA,TRBJ2-5,TRBV20-1,once,TGCAGTGCTAGTCACGCGGAGACCCAGTACTTC,CSASHAETQYF
TRBD1,TRBJ2-5,TRBV5-1,NA,TGCGCCAGCAGCTTGTTCGCATTTAGCTCAACAGGGGAGGAGACCCAGTACTTC,CASSLFAFSSTGEETQYF
NA,TRBJ2-2,TRBV9,NA,TGTGCCAGCACCGCCAACTCCAACACCGGGGAGCTGTTTTTT,CASTANSNTGELFF
NA,TRBJ2-7,TRBV5-1,NA,TGCGCCAGCAGCTTGGATGGAGGGTCGCATTACGAGCAGTACTTC,CASSLDGGSHYEQYF
TRBD2,TRBJ2-5,TRBV27,NA,TGTGCCAGCAGTTTATTGTACGGGAGGGCCTGGGAGACCCAGTACTTC,CASSLLYGRAWETQYF
NA,TRBJ1-2,TRBV7-8,NA,TGTGCCAGCAGCCTGCTGACTTTGTACTATGGCTACACCTTC,CASSLLTLYYGYTF
NA,TRBJ2-7,TRBV4-1,NA,TGCGCCAGCAGCCAAGGGGTTTTACAGGATAAAGGCGAGCAGTACTTC,CASSQGVLQDKGEQYF
TRBD1,TRBJ2-1,TRBV11-2,NA,TGTGCCAGCAGCTTAACAGGGGGCAGTAATGAGCAGTTCTTC,CASSLTGGSNEQFF
TRBD1,TRBJ1-4,TRBV28,NA,TGTGCCAGCAGTTGGGAGCGGGACAGGACGGTCCTCGAAAAACTGTTTTTT,CASSWERDRTVLEKLFF
TRBD1,TRBJ2-1,TRBV7-3,NA,TGTGCCAGCAGCCAGGGACAGGGGGGTATCAATGAGCAGTTCTTC,CASSQGQGGINEQFF
TRBD1,TRBJ1-1,TRBV6-5,NA,TGTGCCAGCACTTTTGACAGGGGGAACACTGAAGCTTTCTTT,CASTFDRGNTEAFF
NA,TRBJ1-2,TRBV19,few,TGTGCCAGTACTCCCCAGGGGTACAATGGCTACACCTTC,CASTPQGYNGYTF
NA,TRBJ2-3,TRBV27,few,TGTGCCAGCAGGCGAGAACTAGCTGGCACAGATACGCAGTATTTT,CASRRELAGTDTQYF
NA,TRBJ2-1,TRBV5-6,NA,TGTGCCAGCAGCTTGGGACTAGGATCCTACAATGAGCAGTTCTTC,CASSLGLGSYNEQFF
NA,TRBJ2-5,TRBV4-2,NA,TGTGCCAGCAGCCACTCAAGAGGATCGGCCCAGTACTTC,CASSHSRGSAQYF
NA,TRBJ1-3,TRBV29-1,NA,TGCAGCGTCAGAAGACCAGCGGATGGAAACACCATATATTTT,CSVRRPADGNTIYF
TRBD2,TRBJ2-1,TRBV9,NA,TGTGCCAGCAGCGGAGCGGGACCCAATGAGCAGTTCTTC,CASSGAGPNEQFF
NA,TRBJ2-7,TRBV19,NA,TGTGCCAGTAGTCCCGACAGTTACGAGCAGTACTTC,CASSPDSYEQYF
TRBD2,TRBJ2-2,TRBV4-2,NA,TGTGCCAGCAGCCTAGGACTAGCGGGAGTGGACGGGGAGCTGTTTTTT,CASSLGLAGVDGELFF
NA,TRBJ2-1,TRBV28,NA,TGTGCCAGCAGTTTTCAGGGAACGGCGCAGTTCTTC,CASSFQGTAQFF
TRBD2,TRBJ2-3,TRBV4-2,few,TGTGCCAGCAGCCAAGATTCCTGGGCAGTGGGAGGGGAGGACACAGATACGCAGTATTTT,CASSQDSWAVGGEDTDTQYF
TRBD1,TRBJ2-2,TRBV29-1,once,TGCAGCGTTGTAAGAGTATGGGGACAGGGACCCGATAAGACCGGGGAGCTGTTTTTT,CSVVRVWGQGPDKTGELFF
NA,TRBJ1-5,TRBV12-5,NA,TGTGCTAATGGTTTAGGAGGTCGCCAGCCCCAGCATTTT,CANGLGGRQPQHF
TRBD1,TRBJ1-2,TRBV6-5,NA,TGTGCCAGCAGTTACTACGGGGACAGGGAAGGCGGTGGCTACACCTTC,CASSYYGDREGGGYTF
NA,TRBJ1-1,TRBV9,NA,TGTGCCAGCAGCCCACGGACAATCCCCACTGAAGCTTTCTTT,CASSPRTIPTEAFF
TRBD2,TRBJ2-3,TRBV7-9,NA,TGTGCCAGCAGCTCGAGACTAGCGGGGGGTCTAGATACGCAGTATTTT,CASSSRLAGGLDTQYF
NA,TRBJ2-7,TRBV11-2,NA,TGTGCCAGCAGCTCTCCCTCGGTAGCGAGGTACGAGCAGTACTTC,CASSSPSVARYEQYF
NA,TRBJ1-1,TRBV4-3,NA,TGCGCCAGCAGCCAAGAGGCTGCGGGTTTAAACACTGAAGCTTTCTTT,CASSQEAAGLNTEAFF
NA,TRBJ2-1,TRBV6-5,NA,TGTGCCAGCAGTTACTTTATAGGAGGGGATGAGCAGTTCTTC,CASSYFIGGDEQFF
NA,TRBJ2-1,TRBV15,once,TGTGCCACCAGCAGAGATTACTACACCTACAATGAGCAGTTCTTC,CATSRDYYTYNEQFF
TRBD1,TRBJ1-1,TRBV29-1,NA,TGCAGCGTTGCCAGCTGGACAGGGGATAACACTGAAGCTTTCTTT,CSVASWTGDNTEAFF
NA,TRBJ1-3,TRBV18,NA,TGTGCCAGCTCACCACCGGGGCAGTACCTCTCTGGAAACACCATATATTTT,CASSPPGQYLSGNTIYF
NA,TRBJ2-7,TRBV10-2,NA,TGCGCCAGCAGTGAGCCACGGGACAACTCCTACGAGCAGTACTTC,CASSEPRDNSYEQYF
TRBD2,TRBJ2-7,TRBV11-2,NA,TGTGCCAGCAGCTTAGGCCTAGCGGGAGGGGAGCAGTACTTC,CASSLGLAGGEQYF
TRBD1,TRBJ2-7,TRBV10-3,NA,TGTGCCATCAGTGGCGGGACAGGGGTCTACGAGCAGTACTTC,CAISGGTGVYEQYF
NA,TRBJ1-5,TRBV5-8,NA,TGTGCCAGCTTTCGGGACTATGGGTATAGCAATCAGCCCCAGCATTTT,CASFRDYGYSNQPQHF
TRBD2,TRBJ2-1,TRBV18,once,TGTGCCAGCTCACCGCGGACTAGCGGGAGCTCCTACAATGAGCAGTTCTTC,CASSPRTSGSSYNEQFF
NA,TRBJ1-4,TRBV19,NA,TGTGCCACCGAAAAGGGTGGGGGGGAAAAACTGTTTTTT,CATEKGGGEKLFF
TRBD1,TRBJ1-1,TRBV19,once,TGTGCCAGTACCCGACAGGGAATGAACACTGAAGCTTTCTTT,CASTRQGMNTEAFF
TRBD1,TRBJ2-7,TRBV7-9,NA,TGTGCCAGCAGCCCCCCCCGGGGACAGGCCGTTACGAAGCAGTACTTC,CASSPPRGQAVTKQYF
NA,TRBJ2-2,TRBV5-1,once,TGCGCCAGCAGTTCATATCAGGGAGGGGAGCTGTTTTTT,CASSSYQGGELFF
TRBD2,TRBJ2-7,TRBV7-3,NA,TGTGCCAGCAGCTTAGGAGGACTAGCGGGAATCAACGAGCAGTACTTC,CASSLGGLAGINEQYF
TRBD2,TRBJ2-3,TRBV18,NA,TGTGCCAGCTCCCCGGGACTAGTCGTGCAGTATTTT,CASSPGLVVQYF
TRBD1,TRBJ1-1,TRBV30,few,TGTGCCTGGAGCCATACAGGGGGGTACACTGAAGCTTTCTTT,CAWSHTGGYTEAFF
NA,TRBJ1-2,TRBV11-2,NA,TGTGCCAGCAGCTTAGAAACAGATGGCTACACCTTC,CASSLETDGYTF
NA,TRBJ2-7,TRBV5-4,once,TGTGCCAGCAGCTTGGACTTGGCCTACGAGCAGTACTTC,CASSLDLAYEQYF
TRBD2,TRBJ2-5,TRBV9,NA,TGTGCCAGCAGCGTAGGGGCTAGCGGCTACAAAGAGACCCAGTACTTC,CASSVGASGYKETQYF
NA,TRBJ1-1,TRBV18,NA,TGTGCCAGCTCACCCCTTCGTCCGAGCGAACTCCTGAACACTGAAGCTTTCTTT,CASSPLRPSELLNTEAFF
NA,TRBJ1-1,TRBV11-2,NA,TGTGCCAGCACCAAATGGGTGCTGGGAGGCACTGAAGCTTTCTTT,CASTKWVLGGTEAFF
NA,TRBJ2-5,TRBV9,NA,TGTGCCAGCAGCGTAGTCGACTTTGAAGAGACCCAGTACTTC,CASSVVDFEETQYF
TRBD1,TRBJ2-7,TRBV6-5,once,TGTGCCACCACCACTCAGGGGGCCAACGAGCAGTACTTC,CATTTQGANEQYF
NA,TRBJ2-5,TRBV5-8,NA,TGTGCCAGCAGCCTCTCGAAGAACAGGGCAGGGGAGACCCAGTACTTC,CASSLSKNRAGETQYF